These T cell receptor beta chains were read from a single sample in a study of cytomegalovirus exposure and HLA in healthy donors. Assay used: immunoSEQ multiplex PCR; TCRdb lists only in-frame clones, some missing. The table has some 270,000 clones, 65% to 90% seen once. The sequencing sample was made of PBMCs. The receptors shown here come from a young woman in good health and CMV-seronegative. Each CDR3 is given with its conserved first and last residue. A D gene is named only where the DNA matches it firmly. Not all rows give a size; the values are once, few, many and, for expanded clones, a class.

d_call j_call v_call clone_size cdr3_nt cdr3_aa
. TRBJ1-2 TRBV19 . TGTGCCAGTAGTACAGAACAGTCTAACTATGGCTACACCTTC CASSTEQSNYGYTF
TRBD2 TRBJ2-7 TRBV6-5 once TGTGCCGTTCGCGGGGGTAGGAGCGAGCAGTACTTC CAVRGGRSEQYF
. TRBJ2-2 TRBV6-1 . TGTGCCAGTACTGTGGGGGCCGGCACCGGGGAGCTGTTTTTT CASTVGAGTGELFF
TRBD2 TRBJ2-1 TRBV11-2 once TGTGCCAGCAGCTTAGATCAAGCGGGGTTTGATGAGCAGTTCTTC CASSLDQAGFDEQFF
TRBD2 TRBJ2-7 TRBV19 . TGTGCCACCCAATGGGCAGCGGGAGTGGATTGGGAGCAGTACTTC CATQWAAGVDWEQYF
. TRBJ2-5 TRBV5-5 . TGTGCCAGCAGCTCTATTAGGGGGTTTCAAGAGACCCAGTACTTC CASSSIRGFQETQYF
TRBD1 TRBJ1-5 TRBV28 . TGTGCCAGCAGTTTCGGGACAGGGAGTCAGCCCCAGCATTTT CASSFGTGSQPQHF
. TRBJ1-5 TRBV5-1 once TGCGCCAGCAGCTTGGACGGAGGAAGCCTACAGCCCCAGCATTTT CASSLDGGSLQPQHF
TRBD1 TRBJ1-1 TRBV6-5 . TGTGCCAGCAGGTCCGAGGACAGGGCGAACACTGAAGCTTTCTTT CASRSEDRANTEAFF
. TRBJ1-4 TRBV6-9 . TGTGCGCCTAGGCCCGAGAAGGGGGAAAAACTGTTTTTT CAPRPEKGEKLFF
. TRBJ1-5 TRBV9 once TGTGCCAGCAGCGTCTCCAGGGATGTGGGGCCCCAGCATTTT CASSVSRDVGPQHF
. TRBJ1-2 TRBV6-5 . TGTGCCAGCAGTCCCCCCGGGTACCATGGCTACACCTTC CASSPPGYHGYTF
TRBD2 TRBJ2-7 TRBV2 . TGTGCCAGCAGAGACCCACTGACTAGCGGACTCTACGAGCAGTACTTC CASRDPLTSGLYEQYF
. TRBJ1-5 TRBV27 . TGTGCCAGCAGTTCCGACAGAATCATCGGTCAGCCCCAGCATTTT CASSSDRIIGQPQHF
. TRBJ2-7 TRBV7-9 . TGTGCCAGCAGCTCCCTGAGGCAGGGTTACCACGAGCAGTACTTC CASSSLRQGYHEQYF
TRBD2 TRBJ2-5 TRBV11-3 . TGTGCCAGCAGCTTAGTGCTAGCGGGGGAGACCCAGTACTTC CASSLVLAGETQYF
. TRBJ2-7 TRBV4-3 . TGCGCCAGCAGCCAAGAACTTTCACCCTACGAGCAGTACTTC CASSQELSPYEQYF
. TRBJ1-2 TRBV10-3 . TGTGCCATCAGTCTTGGAGTAAGCGCTTATGGCTACACCTTC CAISLGVSAYGYTF
. TRBJ2-1 TRBV7-9 . TGTGCCAGCAGCTTAGATGTATACAATGAGCAGTTCTTC CASSLDVYNEQFF
TRBD1 TRBJ1-6 TRBV7-9 . TGTGCCAGCAGTTTCAGTATGGACAGGAGGGGTAATTCACCCCTCCACTTT CASSFSMDRRGNSPLHF
TRBD2 TRBJ2-2 TRBV9 . TGTGCCAGCAGCGCCGGGACTAGCAGCACCGGGGAGCTGTTTTTT CASSAGTSSTGELFF
TRBD2 TRBJ2-7 TRBV5-1 once TGCGCCAGCAGCCCGGGGACTAGCGGTACCTACGAGCAGTACTTC CASSPGTSGTYEQYF
. TRBJ1-4 TRBV4-1 . TGCGCCAGCCGTCCCCCTCTGTCAACTAATGAAAAACTGTTTTTT CASRPPLSTNEKLFF
. TRBJ2-3 TRBV5-1 . TGCGCCAGCAAGATACGGACAGCTAGCACAGATACGCAGTATTTT CASKIRTASTDTQYF
TRBD1 TRBJ2-7 TRBV6-5 . TGTGCCAGCAGTCAATTCGGACAGGGCGTCTCCGAGCAGTACTTC CASSQFGQGVSEQYF
TRBD1 TRBJ2-5 TRBV27 . TGTGCCAGCAGTTCGCTCTCAATTCCGGACAGGGGCACGACGGAGACCCAGTACTTC CASSSLSIPDRGTTETQYF
. TRBJ1-1 TRBV6-5 . TGTGCCAGCAGTCCGGACAGAGAGGACACTGAAGCTTTCTTT CASSPDREDTEAFF
TRBD1 TRBJ2-7 TRBV29-1 . TGCAGCGTTTTAGAGACAGGGGTGACCCCCTACGAGCAGTACTTC CSVLETGVTPYEQYF
TRBD1 TRBJ2-3 TRBV2 . TGTGCCAGCAGAAGACAGGGCACTAATCCAACAGATACGCAGTATTTT CASRRQGTNPTDTQYF
. TRBJ1-1 TRBV6-5 . TGTGCCAGCAGCAACAGGGTGGGCACTGAAGCTTTCTTT CASSNRVGTEAFF
. TRBJ1-2 TRBV30 . TGTGCCTGGAGTCCCGACTCCGTTGGGTATGGCTACACCTTC CAWSPDSVGYGYTF
. TRBJ2-5 TRBV9 . TGTGCCAGCAGCGTAGGACAGACGGGGACCCAGTACTTC CASSVGQTGTQYF
. TRBJ2-7 TRBV30 . TGTGCCTGGAGTGGCGCCTACGAGCAGTACTTC CAWSGAYEQYF
TRBD2 TRBJ2-7 TRBV4-1 . TGCGCCAGCAGTCAGCCTGCGGGGGGCGTCTACGAGCAGTACTTC CASSQPAGGVYEQYF
. TRBJ1-2 TRBV30 . TGTGCCTGGAGTGCTCCTGGGCGGGGTCTATATGGCTACACCTTC CAWSAPGRGLYGYTF
. TRBJ1-6 TRBV4-3 . TGCGCCAGCAGCCAAGGAGAGGACAGATATAATTCACCCCTCCACTTT CASSQGEDRYNSPLHF
. TRBJ1-1 TRBV7-2 . TGTGCCAGCAGCCTTACAGTCAGGGGACACACTGAAGCTTTCTTT CASSLTVRGHTEAFF
TRBD1 TRBJ1-1 TRBV30 . TGTGCCTGGACTGATCTAGGGGGACAGATGAACACTGAAGCTTTCTTT CAWTDLGGQMNTEAFF
. TRBJ2-7 TRBV9 once TGTGCCAGCAGCGTAGCCCTCAAGAGTAACTCCTACGAGCAGTACTTC CASSVALKSNSYEQYF
TRBD1 TRBJ1-2 TRBV10-3 . TGTGCCATCAGTGATATAGTGGTGGACAGGGGGCAAGGCTACACCTTC CAISDIVVDRGQGYTF
TRBD1 TRBJ1-2 TRBV11-2 . TGTGCCAGCAGCTTAGTTAAGACAGGGCCCTATTATGGCTACACCTTC CASSLVKTGPYYGYTF
TRBD1 TRBJ1-4 TRBV6-4 . TGTGCCAGCAGTGCAGACAGGGGAACTGGTGAAAAACTGTTTTTT CASSADRGTGEKLFF
. TRBJ2-7 TRBV30 . TGTGCCTGGAGTCCGGGTAGCTACGAGCAGTACTTC CAWSPGSYEQYF
. TRBJ2-7 TRBV18 . TGTGCCAGCTCACCTAGAACGGGTTACGAGCAGTACTTC CASSPRTGYEQYF
. TRBJ2-1 TRBV7-9 . TGTGCCAGCACTTACTACAATGAGCAGTTCTTC CASTYYNEQFF
TRBD2 TRBJ2-5 TRBV4-1 . TGCGCCAGCAGCCAAGATCCAGCGGGGAGAGAGACCCAGTACTTC CASSQDPAGRETQYF
. TRBJ1-6 TRBV7-2 . TGTGCCAGCAGCCAAAAGCCGAAGTCACCCCTCCACTTT CASSQKPKSPLHF